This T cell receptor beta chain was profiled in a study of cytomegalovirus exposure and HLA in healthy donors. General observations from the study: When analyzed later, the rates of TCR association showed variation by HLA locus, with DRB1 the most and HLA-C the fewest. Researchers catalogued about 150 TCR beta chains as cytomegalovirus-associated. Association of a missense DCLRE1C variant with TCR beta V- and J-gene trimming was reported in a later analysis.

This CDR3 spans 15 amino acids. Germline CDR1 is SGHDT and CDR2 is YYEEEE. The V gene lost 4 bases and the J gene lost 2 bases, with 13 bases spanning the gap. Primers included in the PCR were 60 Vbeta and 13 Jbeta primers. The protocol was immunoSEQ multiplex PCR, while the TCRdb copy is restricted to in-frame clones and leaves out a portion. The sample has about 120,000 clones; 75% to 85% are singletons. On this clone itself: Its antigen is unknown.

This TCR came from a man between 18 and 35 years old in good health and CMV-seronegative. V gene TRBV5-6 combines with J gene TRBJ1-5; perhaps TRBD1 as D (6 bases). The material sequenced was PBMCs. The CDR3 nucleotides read TGTGCCAGCAGCCCGGGGGGGCGCCGCAATCAGCCCCAGCATTTT. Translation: CASSPGGRRNQPQHF.